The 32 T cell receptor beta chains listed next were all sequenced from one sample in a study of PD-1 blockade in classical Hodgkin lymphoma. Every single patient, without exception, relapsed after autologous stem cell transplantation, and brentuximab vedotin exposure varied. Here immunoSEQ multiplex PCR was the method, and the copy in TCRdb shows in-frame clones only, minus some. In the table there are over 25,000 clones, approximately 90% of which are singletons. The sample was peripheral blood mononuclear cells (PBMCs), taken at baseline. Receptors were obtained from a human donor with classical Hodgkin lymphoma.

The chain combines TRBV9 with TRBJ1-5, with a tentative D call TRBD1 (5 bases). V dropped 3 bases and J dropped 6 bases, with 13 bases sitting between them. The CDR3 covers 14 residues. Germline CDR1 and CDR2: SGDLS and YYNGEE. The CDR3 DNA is TGTGCCAGCAGCGCAACTTCGGGACCTCAGCCCCAGCATTTT. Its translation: CASSATSGPQPQHF.

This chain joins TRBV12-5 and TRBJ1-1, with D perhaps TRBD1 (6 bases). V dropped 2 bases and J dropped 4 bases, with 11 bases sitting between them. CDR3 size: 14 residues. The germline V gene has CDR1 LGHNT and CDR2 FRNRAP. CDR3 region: CASGLSAGATEAFF. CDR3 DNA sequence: TGTGCTAGTGGTTTGTCGGCAGGGGCCACTGAAGCTTTCTTT.

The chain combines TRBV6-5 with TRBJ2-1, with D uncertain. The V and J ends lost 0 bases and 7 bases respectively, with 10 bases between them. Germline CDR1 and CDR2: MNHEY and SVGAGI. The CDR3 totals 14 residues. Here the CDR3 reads CASSYSPSVNEQFF. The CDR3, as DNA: TGTGCCAGCAGTTACTCTCCTTCGGTTAATGAGCAGTTCTTC.

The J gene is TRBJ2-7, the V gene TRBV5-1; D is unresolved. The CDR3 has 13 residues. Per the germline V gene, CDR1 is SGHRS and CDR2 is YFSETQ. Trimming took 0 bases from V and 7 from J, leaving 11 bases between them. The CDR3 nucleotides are TGCGCCAGCAGCTTGGTTGGGCCGAGGGAGCAGTACTTC. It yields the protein CASSLVGPREQYF.

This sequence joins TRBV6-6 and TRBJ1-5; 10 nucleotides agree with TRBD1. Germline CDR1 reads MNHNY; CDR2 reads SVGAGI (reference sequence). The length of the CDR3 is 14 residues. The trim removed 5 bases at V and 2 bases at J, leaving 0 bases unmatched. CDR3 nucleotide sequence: TGTGCCAGCAGTGGGACAGGGGGCAATCAGCCCCAGCATTTT. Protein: CASSGTGGNQPQHF.

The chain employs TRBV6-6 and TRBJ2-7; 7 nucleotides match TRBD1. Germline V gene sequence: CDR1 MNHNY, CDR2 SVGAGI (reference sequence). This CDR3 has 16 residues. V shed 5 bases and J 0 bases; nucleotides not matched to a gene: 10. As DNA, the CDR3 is TGTGCCAGCAGTCCTAGGGGACAGAAGACCTCCTACGAGCAGTACTTC. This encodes CASSPRGQKTSYEQYF.

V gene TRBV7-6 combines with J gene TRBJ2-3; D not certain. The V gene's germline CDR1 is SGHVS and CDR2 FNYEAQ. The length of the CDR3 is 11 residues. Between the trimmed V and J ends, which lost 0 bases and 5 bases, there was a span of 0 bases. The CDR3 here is CASSLADTQYF. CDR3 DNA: TGTGCCAGCAGCTTAGCAGATACGCAGTATTTT.

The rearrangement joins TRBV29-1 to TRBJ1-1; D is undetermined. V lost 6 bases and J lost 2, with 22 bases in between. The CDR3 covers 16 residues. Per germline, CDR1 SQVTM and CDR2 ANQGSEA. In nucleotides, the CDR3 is TGCAGCGTGAAGACCAGACTGGAGGCAATCAACACTGAAGCTTTCTTT. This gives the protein CSVKTRLEAINTEAFF.

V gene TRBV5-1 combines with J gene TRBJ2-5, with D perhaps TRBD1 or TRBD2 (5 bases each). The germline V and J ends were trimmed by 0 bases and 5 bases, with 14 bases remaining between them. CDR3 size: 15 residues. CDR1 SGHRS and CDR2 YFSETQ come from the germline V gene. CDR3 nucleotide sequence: TGCGCCAGCAGCTTGGCCGGGACGTTAGCGGAGACCCAGTACTTC. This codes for CASSLAGTLAETQYF.

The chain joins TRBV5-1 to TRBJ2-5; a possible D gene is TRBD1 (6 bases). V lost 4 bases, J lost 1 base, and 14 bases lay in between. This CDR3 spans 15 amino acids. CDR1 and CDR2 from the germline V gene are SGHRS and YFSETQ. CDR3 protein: CASSRLTGPQETQYF. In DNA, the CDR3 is TGCGCCAGCAGCCGACTGACAGGCCCCCAAGAGACCCAGTACTTC.

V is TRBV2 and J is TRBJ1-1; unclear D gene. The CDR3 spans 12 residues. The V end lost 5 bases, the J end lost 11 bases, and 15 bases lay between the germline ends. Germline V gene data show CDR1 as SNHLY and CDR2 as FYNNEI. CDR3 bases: TGTGCCAGCAGTCTACCTCGACGGAGCGCTTTCTTT. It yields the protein CASSLPRRSAFF.

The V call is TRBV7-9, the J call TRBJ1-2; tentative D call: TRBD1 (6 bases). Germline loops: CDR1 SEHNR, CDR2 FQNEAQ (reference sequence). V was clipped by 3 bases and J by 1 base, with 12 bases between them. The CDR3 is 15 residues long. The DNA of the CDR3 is TGTGCCAGCAGCTTGGTCGGAGGGGGTAACTATGGCTACACCTTC. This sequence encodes CASSLVGGGNYGYTF.

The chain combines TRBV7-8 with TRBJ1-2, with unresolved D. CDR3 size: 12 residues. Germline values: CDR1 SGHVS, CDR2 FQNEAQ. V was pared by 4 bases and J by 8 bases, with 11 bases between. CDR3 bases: TGTGCCAGCAGCTCGTTCCTTCAGGGCTACACCTTC. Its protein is CASSSFLQGYTF.

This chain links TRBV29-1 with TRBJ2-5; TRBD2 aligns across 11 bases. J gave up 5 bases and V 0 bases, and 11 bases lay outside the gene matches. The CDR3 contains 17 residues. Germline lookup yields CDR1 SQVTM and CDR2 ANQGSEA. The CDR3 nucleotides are TGCAGCGTTGAAGATCGGTCAGTAGCGGGGGGGGAGGAGACCCAGTACTTC. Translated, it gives CSVEDRSVAGGEETQYF.

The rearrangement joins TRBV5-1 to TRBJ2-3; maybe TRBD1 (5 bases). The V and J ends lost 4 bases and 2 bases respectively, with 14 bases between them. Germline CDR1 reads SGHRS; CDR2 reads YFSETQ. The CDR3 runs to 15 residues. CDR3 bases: TGCGCCAGCAGCCCTCAGGGAAGGGACACAGATACGCAGTATTTT. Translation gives CASSPQGRDTDTQYF.

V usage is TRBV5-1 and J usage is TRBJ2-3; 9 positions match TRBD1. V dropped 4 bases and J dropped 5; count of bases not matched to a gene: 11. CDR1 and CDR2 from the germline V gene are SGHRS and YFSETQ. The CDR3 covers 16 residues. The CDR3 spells CASSEPIGQGIDTQYF. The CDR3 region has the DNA TGCGCCAGCAGCGAGCCCATAGGACAGGGGATAGATACGCAGTATTTT.

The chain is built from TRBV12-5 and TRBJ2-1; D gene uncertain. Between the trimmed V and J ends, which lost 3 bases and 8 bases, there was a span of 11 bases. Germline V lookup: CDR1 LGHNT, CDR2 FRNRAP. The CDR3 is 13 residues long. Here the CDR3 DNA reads TGTGCTAGTGGTTTATATGGGTACGATGAGCAGTTCTTC. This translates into CASGLYGYDEQFF.

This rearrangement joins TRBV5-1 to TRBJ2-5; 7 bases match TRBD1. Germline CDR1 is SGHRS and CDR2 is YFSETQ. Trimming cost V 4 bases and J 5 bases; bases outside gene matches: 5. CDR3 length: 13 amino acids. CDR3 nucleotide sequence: TGCGCCAGCAGCGCCTTACAGGGGGAGACCCAGTACTTC. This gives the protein CASSALQGETQYF.

DNA for the CDR3: TGTGCCAGCTCACCAACAGTACAGGTTAATTCACCCCTCCACTTT. It encodes CASSPTVQVNSPLHF. The chain links TRBV18 to TRBJ1-6; a weak D match, TRBD1 (5 bases). This CDR3 has 15 residues. Trimming cost V 2 bases and J 6 bases, with 11 bases left between them. Germline V lookup: CDR1 KGHSH, CDR2 LQKENI. The variable domain in full, completed from reference TRBV18 and TRBJ1-6, reads NAGVMQNPRHLVRRRGQEARLRCSPMKGHSHVYWYRQLPEEGLKFMVYLQKENIIDESGMPKERFSAEFPKEGPSILRIQQVVRGDSAAYFCASSPTVQVNSPLHFGNGTRLTVT.

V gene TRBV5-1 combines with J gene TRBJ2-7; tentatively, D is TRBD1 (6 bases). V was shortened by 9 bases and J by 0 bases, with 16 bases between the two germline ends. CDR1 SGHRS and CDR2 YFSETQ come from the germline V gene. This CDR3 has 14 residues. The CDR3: CAILTGVHSYEQYF. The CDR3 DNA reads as TGCGCCATCCTGACAGGAGTACACTCCTACGAGCAGTACTTC.

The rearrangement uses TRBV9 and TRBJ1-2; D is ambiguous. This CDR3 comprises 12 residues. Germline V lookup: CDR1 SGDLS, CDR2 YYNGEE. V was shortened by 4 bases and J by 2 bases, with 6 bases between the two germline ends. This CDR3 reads CASSPGNYGYTF. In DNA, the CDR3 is TGTGCCAGCAGCCCGGGGAACTATGGCTACACCTTC.

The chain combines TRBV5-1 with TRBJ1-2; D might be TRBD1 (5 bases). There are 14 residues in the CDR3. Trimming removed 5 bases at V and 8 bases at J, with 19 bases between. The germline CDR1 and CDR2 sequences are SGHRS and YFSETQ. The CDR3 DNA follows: TGCGCCAGCAGGCCGGGGGACGGGGCTATCGGCTACACCTTC. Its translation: CASRPGDGAIGYTF.

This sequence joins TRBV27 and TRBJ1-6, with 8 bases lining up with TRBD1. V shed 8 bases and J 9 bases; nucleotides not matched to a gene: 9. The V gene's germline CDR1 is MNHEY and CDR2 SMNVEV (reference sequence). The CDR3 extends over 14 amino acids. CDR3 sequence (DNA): TGTGCCAGCGGCTTACAGGGGGTGGCTTCACCCCTCCACTTT. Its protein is CASGLQGVASPLHF.

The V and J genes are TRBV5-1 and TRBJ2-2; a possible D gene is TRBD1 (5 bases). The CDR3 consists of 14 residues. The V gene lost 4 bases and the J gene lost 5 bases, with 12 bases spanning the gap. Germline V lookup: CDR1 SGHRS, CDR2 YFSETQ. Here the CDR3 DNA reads TGCGCCAGCAGCCCCCCGACAGTAACCGGGGAGCTGTTTTTT. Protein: CASSPPTVTGELFF.

The CDR3 reads CASSWEVGQGYNEQFF. In nucleotides, the CDR3 is TGCGCCAGCAGCTGGGAGGTCGGACAGGGGTACAATGAGCAGTTCTTC. The V call is TRBV5-1, the J call TRBJ2-1; TRBD1 agrees at 9 bases. This CDR3 has 16 amino acids. V gave up 3 bases and J gave up 4 bases; unmatched junction bases: 8. CDR1 and CDR2 from the germline V gene are SGHRS and YFSETQ.

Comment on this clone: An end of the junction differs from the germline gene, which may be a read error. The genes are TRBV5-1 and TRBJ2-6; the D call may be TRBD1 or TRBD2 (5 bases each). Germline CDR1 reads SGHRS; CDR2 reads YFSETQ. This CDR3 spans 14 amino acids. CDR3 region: CASSLGAGANVLTF. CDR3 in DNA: TGCGCCAGCAGTTTGGGGGCTGGGGCCAACGTCCTGACTTTC.

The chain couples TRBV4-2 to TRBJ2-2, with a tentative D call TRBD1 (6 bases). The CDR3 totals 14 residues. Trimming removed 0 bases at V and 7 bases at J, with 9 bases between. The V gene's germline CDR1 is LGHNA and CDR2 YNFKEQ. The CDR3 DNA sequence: TGTGCCAGCAGCCAAGACAGGGGCGGCGGGGAGCTGTTTTTT. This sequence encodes CASSQDRGGGELFF.

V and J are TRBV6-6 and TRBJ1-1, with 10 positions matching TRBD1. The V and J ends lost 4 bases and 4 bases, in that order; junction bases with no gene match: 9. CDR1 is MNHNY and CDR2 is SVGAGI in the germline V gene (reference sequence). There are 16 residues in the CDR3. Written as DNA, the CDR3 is TGTGCCAGCAGTTCTCGAGGGACAGGGGCATCCACTGAAGCTTTCTTT. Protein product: CASSSRGTGASTEAFF.

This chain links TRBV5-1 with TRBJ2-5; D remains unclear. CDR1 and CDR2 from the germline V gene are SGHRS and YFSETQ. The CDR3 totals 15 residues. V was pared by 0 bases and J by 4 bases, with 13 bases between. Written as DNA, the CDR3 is TGCGCCAGCAGCTTGGGGTCTGTGCAGTCAGAGACCCAGTACTTC. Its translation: CASSLGSVQSETQYF. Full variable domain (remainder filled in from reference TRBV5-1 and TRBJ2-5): KAGVTQTPRYLIKTRGQQVTLSCSPISGHRSVSWYQQTPGQGLQFLFEYFSETQRNKGNFPGRFSGRQFSNSRSEMNVSTLELGDSALYLCASSLGSVQSETQYFGPGTRLLVL.

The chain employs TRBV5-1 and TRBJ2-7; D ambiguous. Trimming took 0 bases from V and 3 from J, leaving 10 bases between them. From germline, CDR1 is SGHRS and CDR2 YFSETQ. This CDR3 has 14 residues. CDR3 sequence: CASSLDSLDYEQYF. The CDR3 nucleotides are TGCGCCAGCAGCTTGGATAGTTTAGACTACGAGCAGTACTTC.

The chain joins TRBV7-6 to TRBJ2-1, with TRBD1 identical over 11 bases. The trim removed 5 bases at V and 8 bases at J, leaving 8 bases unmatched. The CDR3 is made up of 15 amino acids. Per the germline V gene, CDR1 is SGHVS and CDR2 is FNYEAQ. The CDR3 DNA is TGTGCCAGCAGCACCGGGACAGGGGGGAGGGATGAGCAGTTCTTC. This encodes CASSTGTGGRDEQFF.

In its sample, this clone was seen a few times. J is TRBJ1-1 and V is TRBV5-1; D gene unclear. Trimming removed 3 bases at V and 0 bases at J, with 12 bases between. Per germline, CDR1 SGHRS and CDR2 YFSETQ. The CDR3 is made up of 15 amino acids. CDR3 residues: CASSSGLGMNTEAFF. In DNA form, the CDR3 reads TGCGCCAGCAGCTCGGGGTTAGGGATGAACACTGAAGCTTTCTTT.